The rows below give T cell receptor beta chains drawn from one sample of a study of T cells in Graves' hyperthyroidism and ophthalmopathy. TCRdb passed the multiplex PCR reads through MiXCR, listing each CDR3 protein once. This sample carries 300,000 or so distinct CDR3 sequences, roughly 15% of them seen once, and the ten largest clones take around 35%. Material: blood. These receptors were obtained from a young man with Graves' hyperthyroidism. The CDR3 runs from the conserved cysteine through the conserved F or W. The D gene is left open where the match is weak.

v_call	d_call	j_call	cdr3_aa
TRBV7-2	.	TRBJ2-7	CASSSDRYSYEQYF
TRBV19	.	TRBJ2-5	CASSMGREETQYF
TRBV12-3/TRBV12-4	.	TRBJ2-7	CASSFETSSYEQYF
TRBV12-3/TRBV12-4	TRBD1	TRBJ1-1	CASSGTGDGNTEAFF
TRBV19	.	TRBJ1-2	CASSIFGDNYGYTF
TRBV20-1	.	TRBJ1-4	CSFRAGGEEKLFF
TRBV2	TRBD1	TRBJ1-2	CASSEWGTDCYGYTF
TRBV11-2	.	TRBJ2-7	CASKGRTYEQYF
TRBV6-1	.	TRBJ2-3	CATTPGPTRSSTDTQYF
TRBV3-1	TRBD2	TRBJ2-1	CASSRPTWVIAGVIGYCNEQFF
TRBV20-1	.	TRBJ1-6	CSANAGTSPLHF
TRBV3-1	TRBD1	TRBJ1-2	CASSLGQGRAF
TRBV28	TRBD2	TRBJ2-1	CASSIGRDKRNEQFF
TRBV2	.	TRBJ1-1	CASHEFPGEAFF
TRBV3-1	.	TRBJ1-1	CASSRSRTEAFF
TRBV11-3	.	TRBJ2-1	CASSSLASEQFF
TRBV10-1	TRBD2	TRBJ2-7	CASSEPPGLAPFYEQYF
TRBV12-3/TRBV12-4	.	TRBJ2-3	CASSMRSGTPTDTQYF
TRBV30	.	TRBJ2-7	CAWNPLGDEQYF
TRBV20-1	.	TRBJ2-3	CSANQQGNTDTQYF
TRBV4-1	.	TRBJ2-2	CASSPRGGGGELFF
TRBV5-4	.	TRBJ2-7	CASSLSGVAEQYF
TRBV20-1	.	TRBJ2-7	CSAAVYVYEQYF
TRBV20-1	.	TRBJ2-7	CSARDRRGAYEQYF
TRBV7-6	.	TRBJ2-5	CASSPGTPTQYF
TRBV28	.	TRBJ1-6	CASSSPGPYNSPLHF
TRBV30	.	TRBJ2-2	CAWRVISYTGELFF
TRBV10-3	TRBD2	TRBJ2-1	CAISALAGRGEQFF
TRBV2	TRBD2	TRBJ2-7	CASTRGPPSGSSYEQYF
TRBV7-9	.	TRBJ1-1	CASSLGTLMNTEAFF
TRBV2	TRBD1	TRBJ1-2	CASSESGGVGYTF
TRBV15	.	TRBJ2-4	CATSREGLEGGETYF
TRBV12-3/TRBV12-4	.	TRBJ1-6	CASSRTDYSPLHF
TRBV29-1	.	TRBJ2-1	CSVVDGVYNEQFF
TRBV20-1	.	TRBJ1-5	CSARAPGRQNQPQHF
TRBV7-3	.	TRBJ2-3	CASSPQGGDTQYF
TRBV18	TRBD1	TRBJ1-3	CASSVGQFSGNTIYF
TRBV28	.	TRBJ2-7	CASSSGQKTSYEQYF
TRBV7-9	TRBD1	TRBJ2-6	CASSYRDRAGANVLTF
TRBV10-1	.	TRBJ2-1	CASVREGRNNEQFF
TRBV12-3/TRBV12-4	.	TRBJ2-6	CASRDDNSGANVLTF
TRBV29-1	.	TRBJ1-2	CSVQVGFRGYTF
TRBV13	.	TRBJ2-5	CASSYTASSLQETQYF
TRBV7-8	.	TRBJ2-7	CASSLVGGTYEQYF
TRBV20-1	.	TRBJ1-2	CSAGPGYSGYTF
TRBV18	.	TRBJ2-7	CASSPGHRSYEQYF
TRBV5-5	.	TRBJ2-4	CASSLAGPVKNIQYF
TRBV27	.	TRBJ2-3	CASSLSPGSRGTQYF
TRBV10-3	TRBD2	TRBJ2-7	CAIRGGTYEQYF
TRBV19	.	TRBJ1-2	CASSGRERGYTF
TRBV20-1	TRBD1	TRBJ2-7	CSATGTDSSSYEQYF
TRBV28	TRBD2	TRBJ2-5	CASSPHNTGLAGLQETQYF
TRBV30	.	TRBJ1-2	CASLLSGLYSYGYTF
TRBV7-3	TRBD1	TRBJ2-2	CASSATGGAGGELFF
TRBV12-3/TRBV12-4	.	TRBJ1-2	CASSLAGSLGYGYTF
TRBV4-2	.	TRBJ2-1	CASGNRDGTHEQFF
TRBV11-2	.	TRBJ2-2	CASSLLIGTALNGELFF
TRBV30	.	TRBJ2-2	CAWSGDTGELFF